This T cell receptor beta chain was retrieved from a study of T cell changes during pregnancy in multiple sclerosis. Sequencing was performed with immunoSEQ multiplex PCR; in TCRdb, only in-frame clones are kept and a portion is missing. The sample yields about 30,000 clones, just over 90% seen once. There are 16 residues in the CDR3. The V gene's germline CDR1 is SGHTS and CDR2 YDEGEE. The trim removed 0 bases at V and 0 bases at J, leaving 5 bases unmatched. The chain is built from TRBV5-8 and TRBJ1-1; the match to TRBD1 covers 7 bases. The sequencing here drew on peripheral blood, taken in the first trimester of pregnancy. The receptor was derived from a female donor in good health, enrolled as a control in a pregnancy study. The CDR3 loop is CASSLEGAPMNTEAFF. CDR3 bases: TGTGCCAGCAGCTTGGAGGGGGCGCCTATGAACACTGAAGCTTTCTTT.